Reported below is one TCR beta chain. Its specificity is unknown. RNA transcripts were the template for amplifying TCR beta CDR3 regions. TCR CDR3 underwent first-round RT-PCR with the HTBI primer set. TCRdb passed the multiplex PCR reads through MiXCR, listing each CDR3 protein once. The sample consists of roughly 660,000 distinct CDR3 sequences, 15% to 20% of them appearing once. Graves' hyperthyroidism showing no ophthalmopathy progression within 18 months was considered stable. Uncontrolled infection, other autoimmune disease, pregnancy or lactation barred patients from enrollment. Per germline, CDR1 SGDLS and CDR2 YYNGEE. The V and J ends lost 0 bases and 0 bases, in that order; junction bases with no gene match: 6. There are 17 residues in the CDR3. These data belong to a study of T cells in Graves' hyperthyroidism and ophthalmopathy. Whole-study results and caveats: With a median lead of approximately 6.4 months before onset, the model predicted ophthalmopathy. Most thyroid clonotypes expanded above 0.001 were also detected in blood.

The source material was blood. The chain links TRBV9 to TRBJ2-1; 7 nucleotides line up with TRBD2. The sequence derives from a man aged 45-65 years with Graves' hyperthyroidism. As DNA, the CDR3 is TGTGCCAGCAGCGTAGGGGGGGGTTGGGGCTCCTACAATGAGCAGTTCTTC. It yields the protein CASSVGGGWGSYNEQFF.